The clone carrying this T cell receptor (beta chain) was counted between two and nine times. This specimen comes from a study of blood T cells in healthy people across ages. For the second PCR, which ran for about 7 to 11 cycles, a sample-barcoded 5' primer and a J-beta primer mix were used. MiXCR, run by TCRdb on the 5' RACE reads, gives a single entry per CDR3 protein. Of about a million distinct CDR3 sequences in the sample, roughly half are singletons; the top ten hold roughly a fifth. The sample was blood. The origin of this receptor is a woman between 55 and 75 years old in good health.

CDR3: CSLVGGWETQYF. Written as DNA, the CDR3 is TGCAGTCTGGTAGGGGGTTGGGAGACCCAGTACTTC. The chain links TRBV20-1 to TRBJ2-5, with D tentatively TRBD1 (6 bases). CDR1 DFQATT and CDR2 SNEGSKA come from the germline V gene (reference sequence). This CDR3 spans 12 amino acids. V lost 8 bases, J lost 5 bases, and 15 bases lay in between.